This TCR beta chain is from a study of OX40 agonist ivuxolimab in advanced cancers. Study in general: Partial responses were achieved by three patients: one hepatocellular carcinoma, two cutaneous melanoma.

Measured with immunoSEQ multiplex PCR; TCRdb has only the in-frame clones, and not every one. The sample consists of about 79,000 clones, 75% to 95% of them appearing once. Germline CDR1 WNHNN, CDR2 SYGVQD (reference sequence). CDR3 length: 15 amino acids. V gave up 6 bases and J gave up 9 bases; unmatched junction bases: 7. This sample comprised CD4+ or CD8+ T cells sorted from blood, obtained in a trial of the OX40 agonist ivuxolimab. This rearrangement joins TRBV10-1 to TRBJ2-1, with TRBD2 matching 14 bases. The TCR comes from an adult with an advanced solid tumor such as melanoma, head and neck, liver or kidney cancer. CDR3 in amino acids: CASREGLAGASEQFF. The CDR3 bases are TGCGCCAGCAGAGAGGGACTAGCGGGAGCTTCTGAGCAGTTCTTC.